The TCR beta chain under discussion was sequenced for a study of shared T cell receptors in the human thymus. The sample holds one count of this clone. Germline loops: CDR1 SNHLY, CDR2 FYNNEI. The CDR3 runs to 15 residues. The V end lost 7 bases, the J end lost 0 bases, and 10 bases lay between the germline ends. Sequenced by immunoSEQ multiplex PCR; TCRdb stores in-frame clones only, minus some. The sample has 700,000 to 750,000 clones, roughly 85% seen once. Another study also made use of these data, one on human thymus T cells. That source adds: In corrective heart surgery, resections were taken, and these provided the thymus tissue. Within thymic and blood repertoires, V and J gene usage appeared to be biased.

The V call is TRBV2, the J call TRBJ1-6; no firm D call. Sequencing used thymocytes. The origin of this receptor is a girl in the first two years of life with a congenital heart defect. The DNA of the CDR3 is TGTGCCAGCATGGCTGAGGCCTCCTATAATTCACCCCTCCACTTT. Translating it yields CASMAEASYNSPLHF.